What follows are 5 T cell receptor beta chains derived from one specimen sequenced in a study of blood T cell repertoires in COVID-19. Repertoires were generated with immunoSEQ multiplex PCR, while TCRdb's copy carries only in-frame clones and drops some. The repertoire holds 410,000 or so clones, with about 89% as singletons. Source material: peripheral blood. Receptors originate from a middle-aged woman with COVID-19, enrolled during active disease.

This chain uses TRBV3-1 (or the pseudogene TRBV3-2) with TRBJ2-5, with 7 bases identical to TRBD1. The V gene end was trimmed by 4 bases and the J gene end by 1 base; junction bases not matched to a gene: 6. This CDR3 region has 15 residues. Germline V lookup: CDR1 LGHDT, CDR2 YNNKEL (reference sequence). CDR3 loop: CASSPTWDSQETQYF. CDR3 DNA: TGTGCCAGCAGCCCTACTTGGGACAGCCAAGAGACCCAGTACTTC.

V usage is TRBV29-1 and J usage is TRBJ1-1, with D perhaps matching TRBD1 (6 bases). Deletions cut 6 bases from V and 0 bases from J, with 11 bases between. The germline V gene has CDR1 SQVTM and CDR2 ANQGSEA. The CDR3 runs 13 residues. CDR3: CSVNGQMNTEAFF. The CDR3 DNA is TGCAGCGTCAATGGACAGATGAACACTGAAGCTTTCTTT.

V usage is TRBV4-1 and J usage is TRBJ1-5, with 8 bases aligning to TRBD1. The length of the CDR3 is 17 residues. Germline V gene lookup returns CDR1 MGHRA and CDR2 YSYEKL. Germline trimming cut 0 bases from V and 7 bases from J; bases unmatched to any gene: 11. This CDR3 reads CASSQDPRGTGGQPQHF. Here the CDR3 DNA reads TGCGCCAGCAGCCAAGATCCCCGGGGGACAGGAGGACAGCCCCAGCATTTT.

The gene calls are TRBV5-1 and TRBJ1-5; 9 bases are shared with TRBD1. Per the germline V gene, CDR1 is SGHRS and CDR2 is YFSETQ. This CDR3 contains 15 residues. V shed 3 bases and J 2 bases; nucleotides not matched to a gene: 3. CDR3 coding DNA: TGCGCCAGCAGCTCCACAGGGGGCCGCAATCAGCCCCAGCATTTT. It translates to CASSSTGGRNQPQHF.

This chain uses TRBV5-4 with TRBJ2-7; 10 nucleotides match TRBD1. CDR3 length equals 15 residues. The junction had 6 bases not matched to a gene; V was cut back by 3 bases and J by 3 bases. Germline lookup yields CDR1 SGHNT and CDR2 YYREEE (reference sequence). CDR3 nucleotide sequence: TGTGCCAGCAGCTCCGGGACAGGGGAAATCTACGAGCAGTACTTC. Translated: CASSSGTGEIYEQYF.